The 5 T cell receptor beta chains given below trace back to one sample, sequenced in a study of T cell repertoires in cytomegalovirus infection (dated by TCRdb to between 2019 and 2020). These receptors' targets are unknown. This specimen's treatment or condition label, interpreted: in vitro stimulation with specific CMV peptide epitopes to enrich CMV-specific T cells. Sequencing used an Illumina HiSeq 1500. TCRdb passed the public sequencing reads through fastp at Q25 and MiXCR, retaining productive beta sequences. Each CDR3 protein appears once, grouped with its most common genes and DNA. This sample is represented by 650,000 to 850,000 distinct CDR3 sequences; about 29% of them were singletons. The ten largest clones represent over 10% of the sample. The material was cultured CD8+ T cells from PBMCs, obtained from culture after CMV antigen stimulation. These receptors originate from a human donor in good health (CMV status not recorded). Some clones in this sample may be carry-over from other donors' samples.

V and J are TRBV27 and TRBJ1-2, with 7 bases identical to TRBD1. The CDR3 is 15 residues long. CDR1 is MNHEY, CDR2 SMNVEV, per germline (reference sequence). J gave up 5 bases and V 8 bases, and 14 bases lay outside the gene matches. The CDR3 coding sequence is TGTGCCAGCTCCACAGGGGCGCAGAACGTATATGGCTACACCTTC. As protein: CASSTGAQNVYGYTF.

The V gene is TRBV27, the J gene TRBJ2-7, with TRBD2 identical over 9 bases. After removal of 5 bases from V and 4 bases from J, the junction contained 9 bases not matched to a gene. Looked up from germline, CDR1 is MNHEY and CDR2 is SMNVEV (reference sequence). This CDR3 has 15 amino acids. The CDR3 loop is CASSTPRRGGYEQYF. The CDR3, as DNA: TGTGCCAGCAGTACCCCCAGGCGGGGGGGTTACGAGCAGTACTTC.

The V gene is TRBV4-1, the J gene TRBJ2-7; D possibly corresponds to TRBD2 (5 bases). CDR3 length: 14 amino acids. The germline V and J ends were trimmed by 6 bases and 0 bases, with 12 bases remaining between them. Per the germline V gene, CDR1 is MGHRA and CDR2 is YSYEKL. Here the CDR3 DNA reads TGCGCCAGCAGTCACCGGGGTAGCTCCTACGAGCAGTACTTC. The encoded protein is CASSHRGSSYEQYF.

The chain uses TRBV15 and TRBJ2-3, with a weak D call TRBD2 (8 bases). Trimming shortened V by 9 bases and J by 10 bases, and 20 bases separated the two germline ends. Germline V CDR1 and CDR2: LNHNV, YYDKDF (reference sequence). The CDR3 sequence is 13 residues long. CDR3 region: CATTQGQREPQYF. The CDR3 nucleotides read TGTGCCACAACACAGGGGCAGCGGGAGCCGCAGTATTTT.

Only a few counts were recorded for this clonotype. The rearrangement uses TRBV6-1 and TRBJ2-4, with D uncertain. This CDR3 comprises 15 residues. From germline, CDR1 is MNHNS and CDR2 SASEGT. Trimming left V 5 bases short and J 1 base short, with 12 bases between. CDR3 residues: CASSRAFGAKNIQYF. In nucleotides, the CDR3 is TGTGCCAGCAGTAGAGCCTTCGGGGCCAAAAACATTCAGTACTTC.